This is a list of T cell receptor beta chains from one sample in a study of cytotoxic CD8 clonotypes in ibrutinib-treated CLL. The data were produced by immunoSEQ multiplex PCR, yet TCRdb's version contains in-frame clones alone and is incomplete. Of some 22,000 clones listed, less than 80% are singletons. The specimen comprised PBMCs, sampled before ibrutinib treatment. These receptors all stem from a human donor with chronic lymphocytic leukemia. The CDR3 runs from the conserved cysteine through the conserved F or W. Each record gives: J gene, D gene, V gene, CDR3 protein. A D gene is named only where the DNA matches it firmly.

J: TRBJ1-2; D: .; V: TRBV10-3; CDR3: CAISEGLRGMGYTF
J: TRBJ1-2; D: .; V: TRBV28; CDR3: CASSLAFGSVALTNYGYTF
J: TRBJ2-1; D: TRBD2; V: TRBV6-1; CDR3: CASSALAGGHNEQFF
J: TRBJ1-3; D: .; V: TRBV10-3; CDR3: CAIGRQEFSGNTIYF
J: TRBJ2-3; D: .; V: TRBV5-5; CDR3: CASSLKPDTQYF
J: TRBJ1-2; D: .; V: TRBV4-2; CDR3: CASSQRGGSNYGYTF
J: TRBJ2-1; D: .; V: TRBV9; CDR3: CASSVEGEGYNEQFF
J: TRBJ1-1; D: .; V: TRBV7-8; CDR3: CASSFDGNTEAFF
J: TRBJ1-5; D: .; V: TRBV18; CDR3: CASSPPGGFNQPQHF
J: TRBJ1-4; D: TRBD1; V: TRBV6-6; CDR3: CASSWGTGEEEKLFF
J: TRBJ2-1; D: .; V: TRBV29-1; CDR3: CSVLNPASNEQFF
J: TRBJ2-1; D: TRBD2; V: TRBV6-4; CDR3: CASSEVLAGGDEQFF
J: TRBJ2-7; D: .; V: TRBV5-4; CDR3: CASSVRDFGQEQYF
J: TRBJ1-3; D: .; V: TRBV4-2; CDR3: CASSQDWGGGNTIYF
J: TRBJ1-1; D: .; V: TRBV28; CDR3: CASSSGGIQAFF
J: TRBJ2-7; D: TRBD2; V: TRBV30; CDR3: CAWVSGGYEQYF
J: TRBJ2-5; D: .; V: TRBV19; CDR3: CASSIEGRQETQYF
J: TRBJ2-5; D: TRBD1; V: TRBV14; CDR3: CASSQVRTGARETQYF
J: TRBJ2-7; D: .; V: TRBV5-5; CDR3: CASNSGYGYEQYF
J: TRBJ1-1; D: TRBD1; V: TRBV30; CDR3: CAWNPSSGTVNTEAFF
J: TRBJ2-1; D: .; V: TRBV7-8; CDR3: CASSPRVSYNEQFF
J: TRBJ1-1; D: .; V: TRBV6-1; CDR3: CASSELNTEAFF
J: TRBJ2-1; D: TRBD2; V: TRBV11-3; CDR3: CASSRTSGGDEQFF
J: TRBJ2-3; D: TRBD1; V: TRBV2; CDR3: CASSQQGATDTQYF
J: TRBJ2-7; D: .; V: TRBV19; CDR3: CASSRDRSYEQYF
J: TRBJ2-7; D: TRBD2; V: TRBV10-2; CDR3: CASSEPGLAGLEYF
J: TRBJ1-1; D: .; V: TRBV6-5; CDR3: CASSEGPWTEAFF
J: TRBJ2-1; D: TRBD2; V: TRBV4-1; CDR3: CASSQDSLAESSYNGQFF
J: TRBJ1-2; D: TRBD1; V: TRBV7-9; CDR3: CASSPRQGQGYTF
J: TRBJ2-7; D: TRBD1; V: TRBV6-5; CDR3: CASSGTAYEQYF
J: TRBJ2-5; D: TRBD2; V: TRBV19; CDR3: CASSMGLADNQETQYF
J: TRBJ2-3; D: .; V: TRBV4-2; CDR3: CASSQDGAASTDTQYF
J: TRBJ1-5; D: .; V: TRBV2; CDR3: CASSEGTDSNQPQHF
J: TRBJ2-2; D: .; V: TRBV6-5; CDR3: CASQRPTGELFF
J: TRBJ2-2; D: TRBD2; V: TRBV7-2; CDR3: CASSYQRGGVAPIGELFF
J: TRBJ2-7; D: TRBD1; V: TRBV2; CDR3: CASTVGVLGQDAYEQYF
J: TRBJ2-1; D: .; V: TRBV7-2; CDR3: CASSRNSGAYNEQFF
J: TRBJ1-1; D: TRBD1; V: TRBV5-6; CDR3: CASSLGTGGAFF
J: TRBJ2-5; D: TRBD2; V: TRBV18; CDR3: CASSPGLAGETQYF
J: TRBJ1-2; D: .; V: TRBV27; CDR3: CASRGGHYGYTF
J: TRBJ2-7; D: .; V: TRBV28; CDR3: CASSLGPGGSYEQYF
J: TRBJ1-4; D: .; V: TRBV18; CDR3: CASSPQGTNEKLFF
J: TRBJ1-1; D: .; V: TRBV25-1; CDR3: CASSGAPVNTEAFF
J: TRBJ1-4; D: .; V: TRBV28; CDR3: CASSLSMNEKLFF
J: TRBJ2-1; D: TRBD2; V: TRBV7-3; CDR3: CASSPWGEGAYNEQFF
J: TRBJ1-2; D: .; V: TRBV28; CDR3: CASSRRGIGSGYTF
J: TRBJ2-7; D: TRBD2; V: TRBV7-2; CDR3: CASSLLAGEYSEQYF
J: TRBJ2-3; D: TRBD1; V: TRBV6-1; CDR3: CASSPGQTSTDTQYF
J: TRBJ1-4; D: .; V: TRBV7-9; CDR3: CASSAQKATNEKLFF
J: TRBJ2-3; D: .; V: TRBV11-2; CDR3: CASSLLSGTSPGTSTQYF